These T cell receptor beta chains were read from a single sample in a study of cytomegalovirus exposure and HLA in healthy donors. Here immunoSEQ multiplex PCR was the method, and the copy in TCRdb shows in-frame clones only, minus some. Among 150,000 to 200,000 clones listed, about four fifths were seen once. The material sequenced was PBMCs. The receptors originated from a young man in good health and CMV-seronegative. Both conserved end residues are trimmed from each CDR3.

J: TRBJ1-4; V: TRBV7-9; CDR3: ASSTRDRGRSEKLF
J: TRBJ1-6; V: TRBV19; CDR3: ASSPPERTARNSPLH
J: TRBJ2-7; V: TRBV6-5; CDR3: ASSYSSGGAYEQY
J: TRBJ2-7; V: TRBV5-1; CDR3: ASSPTNSYEQY
J: TRBJ1-2; V: TRBV9; CDR3: ASSDGTGVYGYT
J: TRBJ1-6; V: TRBV18; CDR3: ASSLITLTGGNSPLH
J: TRBJ2-7; V: TRBV5-1; CDR3: ASSLAPWAGSNEQY
J: TRBJ2-7; V: TRBV13; CDR3: ASSLAPSYEQY
J: TRBJ2-3; V: TRBV19; CDR3: ASSRPDGLAGAGTDTQY
J: TRBJ1-4; V: TRBV10-3; CDR3: AISESMTGVREKLF
J: TRBJ1-3; V: TRBV5-4; CDR3: ASSPRGGGMDGNTIY
J: TRBJ2-1; V: TRBV7-6; CDR3: ASSSTGYNEQF
J: TRBJ1-5; V: TRBV19; CDR3: ASSRESNQPQH
J: TRBJ2-3; V: TRBV13; CDR3: ASGGRLTGSTDTQY
J: TRBJ2-3; V: TRBV11-3; CDR3: ASSFDQVSGTDTQY
J: TRBJ2-7; V: TRBV19; CDR3: ASSTTGQREQY
J: TRBJ1-1; V: TRBV23-1; CDR3: ASSHIPRGTNTEAF
J: TRBJ1-5; V: TRBV19; CDR3: ASSYGVRAQGQPQH
J: TRBJ2-1; V: TRBV5-1; CDR3: ASSLDRTVYNEQF
J: TRBJ2-3; V: TRBV10-2; CDR3: ASSESVPTGTQY
J: TRBJ1-2; V: TRBV6-1; CDR3: ASYVTGQANYGYT
J: TRBJ1-4; V: TRBV7-8; CDR3: ASSTRQGQLF
J: TRBJ1-1; V: TRBV18; CDR3: ASSPSSTEAF
J: TRBJ1-5; V: TRBV27; CDR3: ASSSQGPYQPQH
J: TRBJ2-5; V: TRBV9; CDR3: ASSVGTLRGETQY
J: TRBJ2-1; V: TRBV4-2; CDR3: ASSRAASGRASSYNEQF
J: TRBJ1-1; V: TRBV4-2; CDR3: ASSLQDREASEAF
J: TRBJ1-5; V: TRBV28; CDR3: ASSAPGLKPQH
J: TRBJ2-1; V: TRBV28; CDR3: ASTLAGVAGEQF
J: TRBJ2-5; V: TRBV6-1; CDR3: ASNRGARRATQY
J: TRBJ2-7; V: TRBV6-5; CDR3: ASSYSGTGGYEQY
J: TRBJ2-7; V: TRBV27; CDR3: ASSTRMTGSYEQY
J: TRBJ2-1; V: TRBV19; CDR3: ASSISLAGEQF
J: TRBJ2-2; V: TRBV7-7; CDR3: ASSSGSGELF
J: TRBJ2-7; V: TRBV4-1; CDR3: ASSQRDTYEQY
J: TRBJ1-2; V: TRBV15; CDR3: ATSTPSTAPYGYT
J: TRBJ2-3; V: TRBV9; CDR3: ASRKGTSGGASDTQY
J: TRBJ2-2; V: TRBV11-2; CDR3: ASSLQGSNTGELF
J: TRBJ2-2; V: TRBV5-1; CDR3: ASTHPGGAMSPGELF
J: TRBJ2-6; V: TRBV7-3; CDR3: ASSPDRVGANVLT
J: TRBJ1-1; V: TRBV4-3; CDR3: ASSQAGTGTEAF
J: TRBJ2-2; V: TRBV6-5; CDR3: ASSYPGTSTTGELF
J: TRBJ2-5; V: TRBV7-7; CDR3: ASSPTRAQETQY
J: TRBJ2-1; V: TRBV18; CDR3: ASSPGTGGADEQF
J: TRBJ1-5; V: TRBV21-1; CDR3: ASSKAEAQPQH
J: TRBJ1-6; V: TRBV4-1; CDR3: ASSQDSQGQVSYSPLH
J: TRBJ2-7; V: TRBV5-1; CDR3: ASSWGQGRTSGSYEQY
J: TRBJ2-5; V: TRBV11-2; CDR3: ASSWTGSRETQY
J: TRBJ1-6; V: TRBV18; CDR3: ASSPLRTGDSNSPLH
J: TRBJ1-6; V: TRBV19; CDR3: ASSIGDRDYSPLH
J: TRBJ1-3; V: TRBV30; CDR3: AWMSSGNTIY
J: TRBJ2-1; V: TRBV28; CDR3: ASSRTSGTSYNEQF
J: TRBJ2-2; V: TRBV5-1; CDR3: ASRPPGFGELF